This TCR beta chain was sequenced for a study of cytomegalovirus exposure and HLA in healthy donors. Study background: Counted in an early data release were 85 million or so unique TCRs from HLA-typed donors.

PCR involved 60 Vbeta and 13 Jbeta primers. The data were produced by immunoSEQ multiplex PCR, yet TCRdb's version contains in-frame clones alone and is incomplete. The sample shows tens of thousands of clones, roughly 75% of them seen only once. Germline V lookup: CDR1 SGHTS, CDR2 YDEGEE. This CDR3 is built from 15 residues. With 4 bases clipped from V and 5 bases from J, the junction kept 7 bases outside the gene matches. Sequencing input: PBMCs. The rearrangement links TRBV5-8 to TRBJ1-5, with 9 bases identical to TRBD1. The receptor comes from a woman aged 40 to 50 in good health and CMV-seronegative. CDR3: CASSLGQGWDQPQHF. The DNA for the CDR3 is TGTGCCAGCAGCCTGGGACAGGGTTGGGATCAGCCCCAGCATTTT.